This TCR beta chain was sequenced in a study of blood T cells in healthy people across ages. The germline V gene encodes CDR1 LGHDT and CDR2 YNNKEL (reference sequence). This CDR3 is 16 amino acids long. The V gene end was trimmed by 1 base and the J gene end by 2 bases; junction bases not matched to a gene: 4. For the second PCR, which ran for roughly 6 to 12 cycles, a sample-barcoded 5' primer and a J-beta primer mix were used. Each of the cDNA molecules was tagged by a template-switch adaptor with 12 random nucleotides. TCRdb ran MiXCR on the 5' RACE reads and lists one entry per CDR3 protein. Among over 600,000 distinct CDR3 sequences listed, over 40% were seen once. There were healthy Caucasian individuals from Russia, aged roughly 6 to 100, serving as donors. Roughly 10 milliliters of peripheral blood were drawn from each donor.

Sequencing was done on a sample of blood. The chain couples TRBV3-1 to TRBJ2-3, with 9 bases that match TRBD2. This TCR was sampled from a man of 80 years or more in good health. The DNA of the CDR3 is TGTGCCAGCAGCCAAGGAACGGGACTAGCCACAGATACGCAGTATTTT. Its translation is CASSQGTGLATDTQYF.